The 17 T cell receptor beta chains listed next were all sequenced from one sample in a study of cytomegalovirus exposure and HLA in healthy donors. The PCR employed 60 Vbeta primers together with 13 Jbeta primers. TCRdb's table, derived via immunoSEQ multiplex PCR, lists solely in-frame clones and lacks some. The repertoire holds about 130,000 clones, with around four fifths as singletons. Sequencing was carried out using PBMCs. All receptors come from a woman aged 40 to 50 in good health and CMV-seropositive.

The gene calls are TRBV15 and TRBJ2-3, with 12 bases fitting TRBD2. CDR3 length: 19 residues. V dropped 0 bases and J dropped 1; count of bases not matched to a gene: 8. The V gene's germline CDR1 is LNHNV and CDR2 YYDKDF (reference sequence). CDR3 region: CATSRDLPRTSGGTDTQYF. DNA for the CDR3: TGTGCCACCAGCAGAGACCTCCCCCGGACTAGCGGGGGCACAGATACGCAGTATTTT.

The chain is built from TRBV7-2 and TRBJ2-7; TRBD1 is a possible D gene (6 bases). Germline assignment: CDR1 SGHTA and CDR2 FQGNSA. Trimming took 1 base from V and 6 from J, leaving 13 bases between them. CDR3 length: 14 amino acids. CDR3 bases: TGTGCCAGCAGCTTAGAAAGAGGACAGACCGAGCAGTACTTC. This gives the protein CASSLERGQTEQYF.

The J gene is TRBJ1-1, the V gene TRBV28, with D maybe TRBD1 (5 bases). CDR1 is MDHEN, CDR2 SYDVKM, per germline. The CDR3 has 15 residues. V was pared by 6 bases and J by 2 bases, with 16 bases between. Here the CDR3 reads CASSLGGARNTEAFF. The CDR3 DNA reads as TGTGCCAGCAGCCTTGGAGGGGCCCGCAACACTGAAGCTTTCTTT.

CDR3 amino acids: CASSLAGGGWDEKLFF. In DNA form, the CDR3 reads TGCGCCAGCAGCTTGGCCGGCGGGGGCTGGGATGAAAAACTGTTTTTT. The chain couples TRBV5-1 to TRBJ1-4, with TRBD1 as a possible D gene (6 bases). V was cut by 0 bases and J by 6 bases, with 15 bases left in between. The CDR3 totals 16 residues. Germline-derived CDR1 and CDR2 are SGHRS and YFSETQ.

This clone occurred once. The V gene is TRBV9, the J gene TRBJ1-5; the D gene is possibly TRBD1 (5 bases). This CDR3 region has 16 residues. Germline CDR1 is SGDLS and CDR2 is YYNGEE. Trimming removed 0 bases at V and 1 base at J, with 11 bases between. The CDR3 DNA reads as TGTGCCAGCAGCGTAGACGACAGTAGAAGCAATCAGCCCCAGCATTTT. Protein sequence: CASSVDDSRSNQPQHF. The variable domain in full, with the rest retrieved from reference TRBV9 and TRBJ1-5, is DSGVTQTPKHLITATGQRVTLRCSPRSGDLSVYWYQQSLDQGLQFLIQYYNGEERAKGNILERFSAQQFPDLHSELNLSSLELGDSALYFCASSVDDSRSNQPQHFGDGTRLSIL.

The genes are TRBV28 and TRBJ1-5; a possible D gene is TRBD1 (5 bases). V shed 5 bases and J shed 0 bases, with 11 bases lying between them. Germline V CDR1 and CDR2: MDHEN, SYDVKM. The CDR3 sequence is 15 residues long. This CDR3 is CASSVDSNSNQPQHF. CDR3 sequence (DNA): TGTGCCAGCAGTGTTGACAGTAATAGCAATCAGCCCCAGCATTTT.

The chain's CDR3 is CASSPPGLAGGMVAEQFF. CDR3 in DNA: TGTGCCAGCTCACCACCCGGACTAGCGGGAGGCATGGTAGCTGAGCAGTTCTTC. The chain combines TRBV18 with TRBJ2-1; 14 bases align to TRBD2. In germline, CDR1 is KGHSH, CDR2 LQKENI. This CDR3 contains 18 residues. J gave up 9 bases and V 0 bases, and 10 bases lay outside the gene matches. The variable domain in full, with the rest retrieved from reference TRBV18 and TRBJ2-1, is NAGVMQNPRHLVRRRGQEARLRCSPMKGHSHVYWYRQLPEEGLKFMVYLQKENIIDESGMPKERFSAEFPKEGPSILRIQQVVRGDSAAYFCASSPPGLAGGMVAEQFFGPGTRLTVL.

This clone has just one count. V and J are TRBV11-2 and TRBJ2-7; 7 bases agree with TRBD2. The CDR3 is 14 residues long. With V trimmed by 4 bases and J by 3 bases, 6 bases remained unmatched. Germline V gives CDR1 SGHAT, CDR2 FQNNGV. CDR3 sequence reads: CASSSTSGVYEQYF. The CDR3 DNA is TGTGCCAGCAGCTCTACGAGCGGGGTCTACGAGCAGTACTTC.

This clone occurred a few times. The chain recombines TRBV7-2 with TRBJ1-2, with D maybe TRBD1 (5 bases). The germline gives CDR1 SGHTA, CDR2 FQGNSA. The ends were cut back, 5 bases at V and 5 bases at J, with 18 bases in the middle. CDR3 length: 15 residues. The CDR3 loop is CASSPSRAPGYGYTF. The CDR3 bases are TGTGCCAGCAGCCCAAGCAGGGCGCCAGGGTATGGCTACACCTTC.

The chain employs TRBV28 and TRBJ2-1; 8 bases match TRBD1. This CDR3 region has 17 residues. The germline V gene encodes CDR1 MDHEN and CDR2 SYDVKM. Trimming at V came to 5 bases and at J to 8 bases, leaving 17 bases not matched to a gene. CDR3 nucleotide sequence: TGTGCCAGCAGTGGGCGACAGGGGCCCGGGACACAAGATGAGCAGTTCTTC. Translated, it gives CASSGRQGPGTQDEQFF. The full variable domain, in which reference TRBV28 and TRBJ2-1 provide the parts outside the CDR3, is DVKVTQSSRYLVKRTGEKVFLECVQDMDHENMFWYRQDPGLGLRLIYFSYDVKMKEKGDIPEGYSVSREKKERFSLILESASTNQTSMYLCASSGRQGPGTQDEQFFGPGTRLTVL.

The chain is built from TRBV20-1 and TRBJ1-1; no clear D gene. V lost 5 bases to trimming and J lost 1 base, with 5 bases between them. Germline CDR1 DFQATT, CDR2 SNEGSKA (reference sequence). The CDR3 runs 11 residues. CDR3 bases: TGCAGTGCTTTACAGAACACTGAAGCTTTCTTT. It encodes CSALQNTEAFF.

V usage is TRBV29-1 and J usage is TRBJ2-7, with D tentatively TRBD1 (6 bases). Germline V gene data show CDR1 as SQVTM and CDR2 as ANQGSEA. The V end was cut by 3 bases, the J end by 6 bases, with 18 bases between. This CDR3 contains 14 residues. The CDR3 sequence: CSVDPEGQNSEQYF. Written as DNA, the CDR3 is TGCAGCGTTGATCCCGAGGGACAAAACTCCGAGCAGTACTTC.

The chain links TRBV19 to TRBJ1-3; D may be TRBD1 (6 bases). In germline, CDR1 is LNHDA, CDR2 SQIVND (reference sequence). The CDR3 sequence is 15 residues long. Trimming took off 4 bases at V and 0 bases at J, with 10 bases between the two ends. CDR3 region: CASSNRAGSGNTIYF. CDR3 coding DNA: TGTGCCAGTAGTAACAGGGCCGGCTCTGGAAACACCATATATTTT.

The sample holds one count of this clone. This chain uses TRBV6-5 with TRBJ1-1, with a tentative D call TRBD1 (6 bases). V was cut by 4 bases and J by 1 base, with 13 bases left in between. Germline V gives CDR1 MNHEY, CDR2 SVGAGI. The CDR3 is 15 amino acids. The DNA for the CDR3 is TGTGCCAGCAGTTGGGGGCGGGCAGGGAACACTGAAGCTTTCTTT. Protein sequence: CASSWGRAGNTEAFF.

The chain recombines TRBV7-2 with TRBJ2-1; TRBD1 might be the D (6 bases). Germline V CDR1 and CDR2: SGHTA, FQGNSA. There are 17 residues in the CDR3. V lost 7 bases, J lost 0 bases, and 19 bases lay in between. The CDR3 sequence is CASTPRGPTGSYNEQFF. CDR3 bases: TGTGCCAGCACCCCAAGGGGTCCGACAGGCTCCTACAATGAGCAGTTCTTC.

The chain has TRBV9 and TRBJ2-2; tentative D call: TRBD2 (6 bases). Germline V CDR1 and CDR2: SGDLS, YYNGEE. CDR3 size: 17 residues. V dropped 1 base and J dropped 1 base, with 14 bases sitting between them. CDR3 DNA: TGTGCCAGCAGCGTAAACCCCGTGGGGGGGAACACCGGGGAGCTGTTTTTT. It translates to CASSVNPVGGNTGELFF.

In its sample, this clone was seen a few times. The chain's CDR3 is CASSHQPRDRGKFAGEQYF. In DNA form, the CDR3 reads TGTGCCAGCAGCCATCAACCCCGGGACAGGGGCAAGTTCGCCGGCGAGCAGTACTTC. The chain combines TRBV7-6 with TRBJ2-7; 10 positions match TRBD1. V gave up 5 bases and J gave up 6 bases; unmatched junction bases: 22. The CDR3 is made up of 19 amino acids. Germline V gene data show CDR1 as SGHVS and CDR2 as FNYEAQ.